One and the same sample provided the 2 T cell receptor beta chains below, sequenced in a study of cytomegalovirus exposure and HLA in healthy donors. It was with 60 Vbeta and 13 Jbeta primers that the PCR ran. Repertoires were generated with immunoSEQ multiplex PCR, while TCRdb's copy carries only in-frame clones and drops some. The sample yields fewer than 200,000 clones, about 81% seen once. Sequenced: PBMCs. The source of these receptors is a girl aged 10-17 years in good health and CMV-seropositive.

V gene TRBV7-6 combines with J gene TRBJ2-1; TRBD2 matches at 10 bases. Germline loops: CDR1 SGHVS, CDR2 FNYEAQ. The length of the CDR3 is 16 residues. The V segment lost 5 bases and the J segment 7 bases; nucleotides outside the gene matches: 11. The CDR3 sequence is CASSLGLADLGNEQFF. CDR3 coding DNA: TGTGCCAGCAGCCTTGGACTAGCGGACCTAGGGAATGAGCAGTTCTTC.

V and J are TRBV9 and TRBJ2-5, with D perhaps matching TRBD2 (5 bases). The ends were cut back, 4 bases at V and 3 bases at J, with 16 bases in the middle. This CDR3 has 15 amino acids. Per germline, CDR1 SGDLS and CDR2 YYNGEE. CDR3 in amino acids: CASSYAPEGEETQYF. The CDR3 DNA is TGTGCCAGCAGCTATGCCCCTGAGGGAGAAGAGACCCAGTACTTC.